Sequencing of this TCR beta chain was carried out in a study of T cells in localized non-small cell lung cancer. Sequencing used immunoSEQ multiplex PCR; TCRdb keeps in-frame clones, though not all of them. The table includes over 15,000 clones, over 75% detected once. Germline CDR1 reads SEHNR; CDR2 reads FQNEAQ (reference sequence). Between the trimmed V and J ends, which lost 3 bases and 5 bases, there was a span of 4 bases. This CDR3 is 11 amino acids long. Study conclusions and caveats: It remains possible that heterogeneity exists, since only one tumor region was sequenced. Adjacent lung exhibited a median of about 50 among the 100 most abundant tumor clones. Uninvolved adjacent lung had the highest recorded T cell clonality, with tumor below it.

A word on this clone: What it recognizes is unknown.

The clonotype was recovered from a female donor of 60 years or more with stage III squamous cell lung carcinoma. Sequencing used peripheral blood, obtained before any cancer treatment. V usage is TRBV7-9 and J usage is TRBJ1-1; no clear D. The CDR3 DNA is TGTGCCAGCAGCTTCTCGACTGAAGCTTTCTTT. Protein: CASSFSTEAFF. The whole variable domain, remainder taken from reference TRBV7-9 and TRBJ1-1, is DTGVSQNPRHKITKRGQNVTFRCDPISEHNRLYWYRQTLGQGPEFLTYFQNEAQLEKSRLLSDRFSAERPKGSFSTLEIQRTEQGDSAMYLCASSFSTEAFFGQGTRLTVV.